The 7 T cell receptor beta chains listed next were all sequenced from one sample in a study of molecular identifiers for immune sequencing clone quantification. Each CDR3 protein is one row after TCRdb ran MiXCR on the PCR reads. The table has under 650,000 distinct CDR3 sequences, about 20% seen once. Material: naive CD8+ T cells from blood, with Jurkat cell RNA spiked in. Stated subset: FACS-sorted CD8+CD4-CCR7+CD45RA+ naive T cells. All receptors derive from a human donor in good health. Some libraries in this study had Jurkat cell RNA spiked in.

This clonotype was seen many times. The chain uses TRBV7-9 and TRBJ2-5; 8 bases map to TRBD1. V dropped 4 bases and J dropped 5; count of bases not matched to a gene: 3. This CDR3 spans 13 amino acids. Germline values: CDR1 SEHNR, CDR2 FQNEAQ (reference sequence). CDR3 nucleotide sequence: TGTGCCAGCAGCTCCTGGACAGGGGAGACCCAGTACTTC. This encodes CASSSWTGETQYF.

Remarks on this clonotype: A much larger clone sits a single nucleotide away, making a read error possible. The gene calls are TRBV7-9 and TRBJ2-5, with 14 bases lining up with TRBD2. CDR1 SEHNR and CDR2 FQNEAQ come from the germline V gene (reference sequence). This CDR3 spans 16 amino acids. V gave up 5 bases and J gave up 4 bases; unmatched junction bases: 6. This chain's CDR3 is CASSGGLAGVGETQYF. CDR3 DNA sequence: TGTGCCAGCAGCGGGGGACTAGCGGGAGTCGGAGAGACCCAGTACTTC. The variable domain in full, completed from reference TRBV7-9 and TRBJ2-5, reads DTGVSQNPRHKITKRGQNVTFRCDPISEHNRLYWYRQTLGQGPEFLTYFQNEAQLEKSRLLSDRFSAERPKGSFSTLEIQRTEQGDSAMYLCASSGGLAGVGETQYFGPGTRLLVL.

As regards this clonotype: A much larger clone sits a single nucleotide away, making a read error possible. The rearrangement joins TRBV7-9 to TRBJ1-5, with TRBD1 matching 7 bases. This CDR3 is built from 15 residues. Germline CDR1 is SEHNR and CDR2 is FQNEAQ (reference sequence). CDR3 nucleotides: TGTGCCGGCAGCTTAGCCACAGGGGGCAATCAGCCCCAGCATTTT. It translates to CAGSLATGGNQPQHF.

The V and J genes are TRBV19 and TRBJ1-4; D ambiguous. Trimming removed 3 bases at V and 0 bases at J, with 8 bases between. The CDR3 totals 15 residues. CDR1 LNHDA and CDR2 SQIVND come from the germline V gene (reference sequence). The CDR3 coding sequence is TGTGCCAGTAGTATTGGGCCTGCAACTAATGAAAAACTGTTTTTT. It translates to CASSIGPATNEKLFF.

As for this clonotype: With a much larger clone just one base away, this may be a read error. V and J are TRBV27 and TRBJ2-7; TRBD2 agrees at 9 bases. The V gene's germline CDR1 is MNHEY and CDR2 SMNVEV (reference sequence). The length of the CDR3 is 15 residues. Here the CDR3 DNA reads TGTGCCAGCAGTTTAAGGGCGGGAGGGTACTACGAGCAGCACTTC. It is translated as CASSLRAGGYYEQHF.

This clonotype was seen repeatedly, ten times or more. The V gene is TRBV3-1, the J gene TRBJ2-3; 11 positions agree with TRBD2. The CDR3 loop spans 15 amino acids. The ends lost 1 base at V and 4 bases at J; junction bases unmatched: 1. Germline V gene sequence: CDR1 LGHDT, CDR2 YNNKEL (reference sequence). CDR3 nucleotide sequence: TGTGCCAGCAGCCAAGGACTAGCGGGACCAGATACGCAGTATTTT. Amino acids: CASSQGLAGPDTQYF.

The sample holds many counts of this clonotype. The chain employs TRBV4-3 and TRBJ1-1, with D possibly TRBD1 on 6 matching bases. Trimming stripped 0 bases from V and 5 bases from J, with 19 bases between. CDR3 size: 17 residues. In germline, CDR1 is LGHNA, CDR2 YSLEER. CDR3 bases: TGCGCCAGCAGCCAAGAACGCTTTACAGGGAGAGGAACTGAAGCTTTCTTT. It is translated as CASSQERFTGRGTEAFF.